The 18 T cell receptor beta chains below all came from one sample that was sequenced in a study of OX40 agonist ivuxolimab in advanced cancers. Libraries were prepared by immunoSEQ multiplex PCR; TCRdb keeps only in-frame clonotypes and omits some of them. Of tens of thousands of clones listed, 86% are singletons. Sequenced material: CD4+ or CD8+ T cells sorted from blood, taken in a trial of the OX40 agonist ivuxolimab. The receptor source for this set is an adult with an advanced solid tumor such as melanoma, head and neck, liver or kidney cancer.

The chain is built from TRBV4-1 and TRBJ2-2; tentatively, D is TRBD2 (5 bases). This CDR3 comprises 13 residues. The V gene's germline CDR1 is MGHRA and CDR2 YSYEKL. V was trimmed by 6 bases and J by 4 bases, leaving 9 bases between them. The CDR3 here is CASRNSVTGELFF. In nucleotides, the CDR3 is TGCGCCAGCAGGAATAGCGTCACCGGGGAGCTGTTTTTT.

V is TRBV5-1 and J is TRBJ2-2, with 11 bases identical to TRBD2. J was trimmed by 4 bases and V by 0 bases; bases with no gene match: 5. The CDR3 consists of 17 residues. Germline V gene sequence: CDR1 SGHRS, CDR2 YFSETQ. The DNA for the CDR3 is TGCGCCAGCAGCTTGGGTGGGACTAGCGGTATCACCGGGGAGCTGTTTTTT. Translating gives CASSLGGTSGITGELFF. Drawing the rest from reference TRBV5-1 and TRBJ2-2, the complete variable domain is KAGVTQTPRYLIKTRGQQVTLSCSPISGHRSVSWYQQTPGQGLQFLFEYFSETQRNKGNFPGRFSGRQFSNSRSEMNVSTLELGDSALYLCASSLGGTSGITGELFFGEGSRLTVL.

This chain connects TRBV5-1 to TRBJ1-2; perhaps TRBD1 as D (6 bases). Trimming cost V 4 bases and J 8 bases, with 18 bases left between them. Germline CDR1 is SGHRS and CDR2 is YFSETQ. This CDR3 spans 14 amino acids. DNA for the CDR3: TGCGCCAGCAGCCCCCAGGGGTATGAAAGCGGCTACACCTTC. Translation gives CASSPQGYESGYTF.

This clone has a handful of counts. The chain couples TRBV7-2 to TRBJ2-6; tentatively, D is TRBD1 (6 bases). With 1 base removed from V and 2 bases from J, the gap between germline ends came to 18 bases. This CDR3 region has 19 residues. Germline assignment: CDR1 SGHTA and CDR2 FQGNSA. CDR3 region: CASSLGTAIGMAGANVLTF. Written as DNA, the CDR3 is TGTGCCAGCAGCTTAGGGACAGCCATAGGGATGGCTGGGGCCAACGTCCTGACTTTC.

The chain has TRBV5-1 and TRBJ2-5; 10 bases are a match to TRBD2. The germline CDR1 and CDR2 sequences are SGHRS and YFSETQ. Trimming took 0 bases from V and 5 from J; bases not matched to a gene: 4. CDR3 size: 15 residues. CDR3: CASSLVEAGGETQYF. Written as DNA, the CDR3 is TGCGCCAGCAGCTTGGTTGAAGCGGGAGGGGAGACCCAGTACTTC.

This sequence joins TRBV19 and TRBJ2-6; a possible D gene is TRBD2 (5 bases). This CDR3 has 16 residues. Trimming stripped 7 bases from V and 3 bases from J, with 16 bases between. CDR1 and CDR2 (germline): LNHDA, SQIVND (reference sequence). DNA for the CDR3: TGTGCCAGTAAGAGGGCCGGGGATGGTGGGGCCAACGTCCTGACTTTC. Translating it yields CASKRAGDGGANVLTF.

The V and J genes are TRBV6-5 and TRBJ1-5, with D possibly being TRBD1 (6 bases). Germline CDR1 reads MNHEY; CDR2 reads SVGAGI. This CDR3 contains 13 residues. Trimming stripped 4 bases from V and 11 bases from J, with 15 bases between. This chain's CDR3 is CASSSPDRFAQHF. CDR3 bases: TGTGCCAGCAGTTCCCCCGACAGGTTTGCCCAGCATTTT.

The chain joins TRBV28 to TRBJ1-1, with 7 bases lining up with TRBD1. Per germline, CDR1 MDHEN and CDR2 SYDVKM. The V segment lost 6 bases and the J segment 1 base; nucleotides outside the gene matches: 8. This CDR3 comprises 15 residues. CDR3 bases: TGTGCCAGCAGAGGTGCGCAGGGGGGGAACACTGAAGCTTTCTTT. Its protein is CASRGAQGGNTEAFF.

The chain combines TRBV7-2 with TRBJ2-2; 7 bases map to TRBD2. Unmatched junction bases numbered 12, after V lost 5 bases and J lost 3 bases. Germline V CDR1 and CDR2: SGHTA, FQGNSA. CDR3 length: 17 amino acids. The CDR3 DNA reads as TGTGCCAGCAGCCCCGGTATCGGGAGGTTGGACACCGGGGAGCTGTTTTTT. It encodes CASSPGIGRLDTGELFF.

The V call is TRBV10-3, the J call TRBJ2-5; D might be TRBD2 (6 bases). This CDR3 region has 14 residues. Germline CDR1 and CDR2: ENHRY and SYGVKD. V lost 6 bases to trimming and J lost 5 bases, with 16 bases between them. CDR3 protein: CAISNGLRGETQYF. Written as DNA, the CDR3 is TGTGCCATCAGCAACGGACTTCGGGGGGAGACCCAGTACTTC.

This clone was seen a single time. The chain employs TRBV7-2 and TRBJ1-1; D call uncertain. The CDR3 totals 15 residues. Germline V gives CDR1 SGHTA, CDR2 FQGNSA. Trimming took off 5 bases at V and 0 bases at J, with 13 bases between the two ends. The CDR3, as DNA: TGTGCCAGCAGCCTCCACCCCGGATTGAACACTGAAGCTTTCTTT. Translated, it gives CASSLHPGLNTEAFF.

The chain employs TRBV2 and TRBJ2-7; possibly TRBD1 for D (6 bases). The CDR3 loop spans 13 amino acids. With 7 bases removed from V and 3 bases from J, the gap between germline ends came to 13 bases. The germline CDR1 and CDR2 sequences are SNHLY and FYNNEI. CDR3 protein: CASNPQGLYEQYF. The CDR3 nucleotides are TGTGCCAGCAATCCACAGGGCCTCTACGAGCAGTACTTC.

The CDR3 is CASSLRAGGNDEQFF. The CDR3 DNA sequence: TGTGCCAGCAGCCTCCGAGCGGGAGGGAACGATGAGCAGTTCTTC. The chain combines TRBV7-2 with TRBJ2-1, with 10 bases that match TRBD2. Trimming cost V 5 bases and J 8 bases; bases outside gene matches: 9. CDR1 and CDR2 (germline): SGHTA, FQGNSA. CDR3 length: 15 residues.

The chain combines TRBV11-2 with TRBJ2-1; D is undetermined. Trimming stripped 0 bases from V and 3 bases from J, with 9 bases between. The CDR3 contains 15 residues. Germline CDR1 and CDR2: SGHAT and FQNNGV. CDR3 nucleotide sequence: TGTGCCAGCAGCTTAGACGGCGACCTCTACAATGAGCAGTTCTTC. As protein: CASSLDGDLYNEQFF.

The chain joins TRBV7-2 to TRBJ2-5; D is tentatively TRBD1 or TRBD2 (5 bases each). Germline V gene lookup returns CDR1 SGHTA and CDR2 FQGNSA. The CDR3 spans 15 residues. The germline V and J ends were trimmed by 1 base and 5 bases, with 14 bases remaining between them. CDR3 in amino acids: CASSLGLTWGETQYF. CDR3 nucleotide sequence: TGTGCCAGCAGCTTAGGTCTCACCTGGGGGGAGACCCAGTACTTC.

The V and J genes are TRBV29-1 and TRBJ2-5, with 8 positions matching TRBD2. Trimming cost V 4 bases and J 5 bases; bases outside gene matches: 6. The CDR3 contains 13 residues. CDR1 and CDR2 (germline): SQVTM, ANQGSEA. The CDR3 spells CSVAVPGGETQYF. The CDR3 region has the DNA TGCAGCGTTGCCGTCCCGGGGGGGGAGACCCAGTACTTC.

This clone appeared once. This rearrangement joins TRBV10-3 to TRBJ2-7; the D is unclear. CDR1 and CDR2 from the germline V gene are ENHRY and SYGVKD. CDR3 length: 12 residues. Trimming cost V 0 bases and J 2 bases, with 2 bases left between them. The CDR3 reads CAISESTYEQYF. CDR3 in DNA: TGTGCCATCAGTGAGTCGACCTACGAGCAGTACTTC.

The chain has TRBV7-3 and TRBJ2-1, with D possibly matching TRBD2 (6 bases). Germline V gene data show CDR1 as SGHTA and CDR2 as FQGTGA. CDR3 size: 15 residues. Trimming removed 5 bases from V and 5 bases from J, with 16 bases in between. The CDR3 region has the DNA TGTGCCAGCAGCCCCACGGGGGTAGGACACAATGAGCAGTTCTTC. Translation: CASSPTGVGHNEQFF.